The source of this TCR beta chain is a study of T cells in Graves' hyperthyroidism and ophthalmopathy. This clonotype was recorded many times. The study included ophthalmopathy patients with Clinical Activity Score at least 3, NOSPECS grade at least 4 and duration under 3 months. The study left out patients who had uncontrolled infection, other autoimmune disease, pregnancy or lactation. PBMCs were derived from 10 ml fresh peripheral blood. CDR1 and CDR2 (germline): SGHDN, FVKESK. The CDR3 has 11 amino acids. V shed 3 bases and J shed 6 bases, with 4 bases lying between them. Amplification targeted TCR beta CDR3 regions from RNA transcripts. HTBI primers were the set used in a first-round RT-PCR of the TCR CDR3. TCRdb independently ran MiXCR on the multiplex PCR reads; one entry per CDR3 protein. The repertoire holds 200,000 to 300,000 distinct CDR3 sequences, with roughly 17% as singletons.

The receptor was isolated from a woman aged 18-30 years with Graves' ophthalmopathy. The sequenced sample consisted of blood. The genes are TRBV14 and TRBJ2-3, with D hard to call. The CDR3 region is CASSHWDTQYF. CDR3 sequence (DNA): TGTGCCAGCAGCCATTGGGATACGCAGTATTTT.